These 10 T cell receptor beta chains were all obtained from the same sample, sequenced in a study of CD8+ T cells in alopecia areata. Isolated RNA was reverse transcribed into cDNA used as the sequencing template. Measured with immunoSEQ multiplex PCR; TCRdb has only the in-frame clones, and not every one. The sample lists roughly 150,000 clones; about 60% were seen once. Material for sequencing was CD4+ T cells sorted from blood. The receptors were gathered from a human donor in good health.

This sequence joins TRBV5-6 and TRBJ2-4, with D possibly TRBD2 on 5 matching bases. Germline-derived CDR1 and CDR2 are SGHDT and YYEEEE. V was trimmed by 5 bases and J by 3 bases, leaving 18 bases between them. This CDR3 is 16 amino acids long. The CDR3 reads CASRPEGPTVKNIQYF. The CDR3 nucleotides read TGTGCCAGCAGACCCGAGGGTCCCACGGTCAAAAACATTCAGTACTTC.

This clone was seen at least ten times. The gene calls are TRBV4-2 and TRBJ2-2; D remains unclear. The CDR3 covers 13 residues. The germline CDR1 and CDR2 sequences are LGHNA and YNFKEQ. V was shortened by 3 bases and J by 6 bases, with 8 bases between the two germline ends. CDR3 sequence: CASSHEVAGELFF. CDR3 nucleotides: TGTGCCAGCAGCCACGAAGTTGCCGGGGAGCTGTTTTTT.

Only one count was recorded for this clone. The V and J genes are TRBV15 and TRBJ1-1, with no clear D. V was pared by 0 bases and J by 3 bases, with 14 bases between. Germline V gives CDR1 LNHNV, CDR2 YYDKDF (reference sequence). The CDR3 spans 16 residues. The CDR3 sequence: CATSRDGRVVDTEAFF. CDR3 DNA: TGTGCCACCAGCAGAGATGGGCGGGTGGTGGACACTGAAGCTTTCTTT.

The V and J genes are TRBV29-1 and TRBJ2-3; D is possibly TRBD1 (6 bases). CDR3 length equals 12 residues. V was cut by 6 bases and J by 2 bases, with 9 bases left in between. CDR1 and CDR2 (germline): SQVTM, ANQGSEA. CDR3 region: CSVRQATDTQYF. In DNA form, the CDR3 reads TGCAGCGTCAGACAGGCCACAGATACGCAGTATTTT.

This clone was seen a handful of times. This chain connects TRBV27 to TRBJ1-4; 9 nucleotides match TRBD1. V lost 6 bases to trimming and J lost 13 bases; unmatched junction nucleotides: 15. The germline gives CDR1 MNHEY, CDR2 SMNVEV (reference sequence). The CDR3 runs 15 residues. CDR3 region: CASSLGEPGTGRLFF. The CDR3 nucleotides are TGTGCCAGCAGCTTAGGCGAACCCGGGACAGGGAGACTGTTTTTT. Supplemented by reference TRBV27 and TRBJ1-4, the full variable domain reads EAQVTQNPRYLITVTGKKLTVTCSQNMNHEYMSWYRQDPGLGLRQIYYSMNVEVTDKGDVPEGYKVSRKEKRNFPLILESPSPNQTSLYFCASSLGEPGTGRLFFGSGTQLSVL.

The chain is built from TRBV5-4 and TRBJ2-2; no clear D gene. This CDR3 contains 15 residues. Germline CDR1 reads SGHNT; CDR2 reads YYREEE (reference sequence). The V gene lost 0 bases and the J gene lost 3 bases, with 9 bases spanning the gap. In nucleotides, the CDR3 is TGTGCCAGCAGCTTGGACGCGGAGTACACCGGGGAGCTGTTTTTT. This gives the protein CASSLDAEYTGELFF.

V and J are TRBV7-9 and TRBJ1-1; the D is unclear. CDR3 size: 14 residues. The germline V and J ends were trimmed by 5 bases and 1 base, with 11 bases remaining between them. CDR1 is SEHNR, CDR2 FQNEAQ, per germline (reference sequence). CDR3 DNA: TGTGCCAGCAGCCCAGGAACCGCGAACACTGAAGCTTTCTTT. It is translated as CASSPGTANTEAFF. Using reference TRBV7-9 and TRBJ1-1 for the parts outside the CDR3, the full variable domain is DTGVSQNPRHKITKRGQNVTFRCDPISEHNRLYWYRQTLGQGPEFLTYFQNEAQLEKSRLLSDRFSAERPKGSFSTLEIQRTEQGDSAMYLCASSPGTANTEAFFGQGTRLTVV.

This chain uses TRBV14 with TRBJ1-1, with D uncertain. This CDR3 contains 14 residues. Germline V gene sequence: CDR1 SGHDN, CDR2 FVKESK. Trimming left V 4 bases short and J 8 bases short, with 17 bases between. The CDR3 sequence: CASSRKGNPVEAFF. Here the CDR3 DNA reads TGTGCCAGCAGCCGAAAAGGTAACCCAGTCGAAGCTTTCTTT. Using reference TRBV14 and TRBJ1-1 for the parts outside the CDR3, the full variable domain is EAGVTQFPSHSVIEKGQTVTLRCDPISGHDNLYWYRRVMGKEIKFLLHFVKESKQDESGMPNNRFLAERTGGTYSTLKVQPAELEDSGVYFCASSRKGNPVEAFFGQGTRLTVV.

The V gene is TRBV15, the J gene TRBJ2-5; 10 positions agree with TRBD1. V lost 5 bases and J lost 4; bases outside the gene matches: 10. CDR1 and CDR2 (germline): LNHNV, YYDKDF (reference sequence). The CDR3 contains 16 residues. This chain's CDR3 is CATSSLRDRGGETQYF. The CDR3 nucleotides are TGTGCCACCAGCTCACTCCGGGACAGGGGAGGAGAGACCCAGTACTTC.

The genes are TRBV6-5 and TRBJ1-5, with no clear D. From germline, CDR1 is MNHEY and CDR2 SVGAGI. The CDR3 runs 14 residues. V lost 3 bases to trimming and J lost 4 bases, with 10 bases between them. The CDR3 reads CASSYDGFNQPQHF. The CDR3 DNA is TGTGCCAGCAGTTATGATGGGTTTAATCAGCCCCAGCATTTT.